Listed below are T cell receptor beta chains from one sample, sequenced in a study of T cells after yellow fever vaccination. Using its own MiXCR run on the 5' RACE reads, TCRdb lists one record per CDR3 protein. This table holds 450,000 to 650,000 distinct CDR3 sequences, 21% found once. Sequenced material: PBMCs, taken roughly 23 days after the first yellow fever vaccination. The receptors stem from a man younger than 35 who received the YFV17D yellow fever vaccine. CDR3s include the opening cysteine and the closing phenylalanine or tryptophan. Expanded clones get a size class; other rows say once, few or many, or leave the size out.

j_call	clone_size	cdr3_length	v_call	cdr3_aa
TRBJ2-3	many	16	TRBV7-9	CASSLGPAGGTDTQYF
TRBJ2-2	NA	16	TRBV7-6	CASSFPGTGGTGELFF
TRBJ1-2	NA	14	TRBV7-2	CASSSGWTGDGYTF
TRBJ2-7	NA	15	TRBV10-3	CAISEFRGDAYEQYF
TRBJ1-2	few	15	TRBV9	CASSVDNRDHYGYTF
TRBJ2-5	NA	16	TRBV5-1	CASSAAGTARQETQYF
TRBJ1-1	few	16	TRBV7-2	CASSLTWGARGTEAFF
TRBJ2-5	NA	14	TRBV15	CATSSTGGLETQYF
TRBJ1-2	NA	14	TRBV29-1	CSIGVTAGSGGYTF
TRBJ2-1	NA	16	TRBV19	CASSIIETGGYNEQFF
TRBJ2-1	few	15	TRBV4-3	CASSQGRGQNNEQFF
TRBJ1-5	NA	13	TRBV7-2	CASSPWTDQPQHF
TRBJ1-2	NA	14	TRBV4-3	CASSQDHRGLGYTF
TRBJ2-3	NA	12	TRBV5-6	CASSLEELAQYF
TRBJ2-2	few	14	TRBV10-3	CAIALLPNTGELFF
TRBJ1-5	many	16	TRBV19	CASSIDGAGGNQPQHF
TRBJ2-7	NA	16	TRBV6-1	CASRLYRGVGSYEQYF
TRBJ2-3	few	12	TRBV25-1	CASSTMGHTQYF
TRBJ1-5	NA	14	TRBV9	CASSADRGDQPQHF
TRBJ2-3	few	16	TRBV4-3	CASSPGRLAVTDTQYF